The 22 T cell receptor beta chains in this list originate from one sample, sequenced in a study of cytomegalovirus exposure and HLA in healthy donors. The PCR contained 60 Vbeta and 13 Jbeta primers. Libraries were prepared by immunoSEQ multiplex PCR; TCRdb keeps only in-frame clonotypes and omits some of them. The sample contains about 130,000 clones, over 70% of which appear only once. The sample taken for sequencing was PBMCs. These receptors were obtained from a man in his forties in good health and CMV-seropositive.

The J gene is TRBJ2-3, the V gene TRBV6-4; 7 bases match TRBD2. This CDR3 spans 14 amino acids. Germline V gene sequence: CDR1 MRHNA, CDR2 SNTAGT. J was trimmed by 4 bases and V by 8 bases; bases with no gene match: 9. The CDR3: CASSRGDYPDTQYF. As DNA, the CDR3 is TGTGCCAGCTCACGGGGGGACTACCCAGATACGCAGTATTTT.

Only a few counts were recorded for this clone. V and J are TRBV9 and TRBJ2-7, with TRBD1 matching 11 bases. The germline V gene has CDR1 SGDLS and CDR2 YYNGEE. The V gene end was trimmed by 4 bases and the J gene end by 6 bases; junction bases not matched to a gene: 6. The CDR3 has 14 residues. In DNA, the CDR3 is TGTGCCAGCAGCCAGGACAGGGGGCGCGGCGAGCAGTACTTC. The encoded protein is CASSQDRGRGEQYF.

The chain uses TRBV6-4 and TRBJ2-3, with 10 positions matching TRBD2. CDR3 length equals 15 residues. Trimming at V came to 3 bases and at J to 1 base, leaving 1 base not matched to a gene. CDR1 is MRHNA and CDR2 is SNTAGT in the germline V gene. The CDR3 region has the DNA TGTGCCAGCAGTGAAGGACTAGCGGGCACAGATACGCAGTATTTT. Amino acid sequence: CASSEGLAGTDTQYF.

The rearrangement uses TRBV6-1 and TRBJ2-7, with 9 bases that match TRBD1. V shed 7 bases, J shed 13 bases, and the junction held 5 bases outside the gene matches. The CDR3 loop spans 10 amino acids. The germline V gene encodes CDR1 MNHNS and CDR2 SASEGT. CDR3 nucleotides: TGTGCCAGCACCGGACAGGGGCCCTACTTC. It encodes CASTGQGPYF.

The chain employs TRBV10-3 and TRBJ2-4, with TRBD2 matching 7 bases. CDR1 is ENHRY, CDR2 SYGVKD, per germline. The CDR3 is made up of 15 amino acids. J was trimmed by 5 bases and V by 0 bases; bases with no gene match: 4. CDR3 DNA sequence: TGTGCCATCAGTGAGTCGGGGGGGGAGCAAAACATTCAGTACTTC. This codes for CAISESGGEQNIQYF.

This clone has only a few counts. This sequence joins TRBV5-4 and TRBJ2-6, with 12 bases matching TRBD1. CDR1 and CDR2 from the germline V gene are SGHNT and YYREEE (reference sequence). This CDR3 is built from 17 residues. J gave up 4 bases and V 3 bases, and 5 bases lay outside the gene matches. This CDR3 reads CASSSPGQGAGANVLTF. For the CDR3, the DNA is TGTGCCAGCAGCTCCCCGGGACAGGGGGCGGGGGCCAACGTCCTGACTTTC.

The V call is TRBV29-1, the J call TRBJ1-6; 7 nucleotides match TRBD1. Germline V gives CDR1 SQVTM, CDR2 ANQGSEA. The junction had 3 bases not matched to a gene; V was cut back by 6 bases and J by 4 bases. This CDR3 is 13 amino acids long. The CDR3 region is CSVGQSYNSPLHF. CDR3 DNA sequence: TGCAGCGTGGGACAGAGTTATAATTCACCCCTCCACTTT.

This chain uses TRBV19 with TRBJ2-1; TRBD1 is a possible D gene (6 bases). The CDR3 is 13 residues long. Germline V gene sequence: CDR1 LNHDA, CDR2 SQIVND (reference sequence). Trimming removed 8 bases at V and 2 bases at J, with 10 bases between. CDR3 in amino acids: CASDRPPYNEQFF. DNA for the CDR3: TGTGCCAGTGACAGGCCCCCCTACAATGAGCAGTTCTTC. The full variable domain, its missing parts supplied by reference TRBV19 and TRBJ2-1, is DGGITQSPKYLFRKEGQNVTLSCEQNLNHDAMYWYRQDPGQGLRLIYYSQIVNDFQKGDIAEGYSVSREKKESFPLTVTSAQKNPTAFYLCASDRPPYNEQFFGPGTRLTVL.

This clone has just a few counts. The rearrangement uses TRBV11-2 and TRBJ1-5; possible D gene TRBD1, 5 bases. Germline CDR1 is SGHAT and CDR2 is FQNNGV. The CDR3 consists of 15 residues. V was trimmed by 0 bases and J by 7 bases, leaving 13 bases between them. The CDR3 is CASSLDYGAEQPQHF. The CDR3 coding sequence is TGTGCCAGCAGCTTAGATTATGGGGCAGAACAGCCCCAGCATTTT.

This clone was observed a single time. The chain is built from TRBV6-1 and TRBJ2-7, with a possible D match to TRBD2 (6 bases). V lost 5 bases, J lost 3 bases, and 11 bases lay in between. This CDR3 contains 13 residues. Germline-derived CDR1 and CDR2 are MNHNS and SASEGT. The CDR3 DNA follows: TGTGCCAGCAGTTTACCCGGGGGCTACGAGCAGTACTTC. Translation gives CASSLPGGYEQYF.

This clone has a single count. The chain is built from TRBV4-1 and TRBJ2-5; 8 bases fit TRBD1. Germline-derived CDR1 and CDR2 are MGHRA and YSYEKL. The length of the CDR3 is 16 residues. J was trimmed by 5 bases and V by 0 bases; bases with no gene match: 8. The CDR3 loop is CASSQDPDRGRETQYF. For the CDR3, the DNA is TGCGCCAGCAGCCAAGATCCCGACAGGGGTAGGGAGACCCAGTACTTC.

The CDR3 loop is CASSESGGANEQFF. As DNA, the CDR3 is TGCGCCAGCAGTGAGTCGGGGGGGGCCAATGAGCAGTTCTTC. The V call is TRBV10-2, the J call TRBJ2-1; perhaps TRBD2 as D (7 bases). The CDR3 has 14 amino acids. V lost 0 bases to trimming and J lost 6 bases, with 9 bases between them. Germline V gene lookup returns CDR1 WSHSY and CDR2 SAAADI.

This chain links TRBV29-1 with TRBJ2-5; 13 bases fit TRBD2. V lost 7 bases, J lost 5 bases, and 10 bases stayed unmatched. CDR1 is SQVTM and CDR2 is ANQGSEA in the germline V gene. This CDR3 spans 15 amino acids. The chain's CDR3 is CSGGTSGALRETQYF. In nucleotides, the CDR3 is TGCAGCGGAGGGACTAGCGGGGCCCTGAGGGAGACCCAGTACTTC.

This chain joins TRBV5-8 and TRBJ1-3; no clear D gene. The length of the CDR3 is 17 residues. Trimming took off 3 bases at V and 4 bases at J, with 20 bases between the two ends. Germline CDR1 reads SGHTS; CDR2 reads YDEGEE. The CDR3 region has the DNA TGTGCCAGCAGCTCCGGGAGAACTTTGATGTTCGGAAACACCATATATTTT. This translates into CASSSGRTLMFGNTIYF.

The chain links TRBV5-1 to TRBJ2-5, with 9 bases fitting TRBD1. The CDR3 totals 16 residues. Trimming took 0 bases from V and 2 from J; bases not matched to a gene: 5. The germline CDR1 and CDR2 sequences are SGHRS and YFSETQ. The CDR3 protein is CASSLATGGRQETQYF. The CDR3 DNA follows: TGCGCCAGCAGCTTGGCGACAGGGGGTCGTCAAGAGACCCAGTACTTC.

A few counts support this clone. This sequence joins TRBV2 and TRBJ2-7; TRBD2 matches 8 bases. Trimming removed 6 bases from V and 1 base from J; junction bases left unmatched: 14. This CDR3 spans 17 amino acids. Germline loops: CDR1 SNHLY, CDR2 FYNNEI. This CDR3 is CASRPPIRGGGSYEQYF. The CDR3 nucleotides are TGTGCCAGCAGACCCCCCATTAGAGGCGGGGGGTCCTACGAGCAGTACTTC.

V is TRBV27 and J is TRBJ2-2; D may be TRBD2 (5 bases). In germline, CDR1 is MNHEY, CDR2 SMNVEV (reference sequence). The CDR3 spans 17 residues. Trimming shortened V by 3 bases and J by 1 base, and 15 bases separated the two germline ends. The CDR3 region is CASSLDMDWKNTGELFF. CDR3 nucleotide sequence: TGTGCCAGCAGTTTGGATATGGACTGGAAGAACACCGGGGAGCTGTTTTTT.

V and J are TRBV27 and TRBJ2-7; possibly TRBD2 for D (6 bases). The CDR3 is 14 amino acids. CDR1 MNHEY and CDR2 SMNVEV come from the germline V gene (reference sequence). Trimming removed 8 bases at V and 2 bases at J, with 16 bases between. This CDR3 is CASGYISGAYEQYF. Here the CDR3 DNA reads TGTGCCAGCGGTTATATTAGCGGCGCCTACGAGCAGTACTTC.

The chain has TRBV5-1 and TRBJ1-4; D is unresolved. V was pared by 4 bases and J by 7 bases, with 17 bases between. In germline, CDR1 is SGHRS, CDR2 YFSETQ. The CDR3 is made up of 15 amino acids. The CDR3 sequence is CASSKPGEKGEKLFF. The CDR3 coding sequence is TGCGCCAGCAGCAAACCGGGAGAAAAGGGTGAAAAACTGTTTTTT.

V usage is TRBV6-5 and J usage is TRBJ1-4, with unresolved D. The CDR3 covers 15 residues. Trimming took 5 bases from V and 7 from J, leaving 17 bases between them. Germline lookup yields CDR1 MNHEY and CDR2 SVGAGI. The CDR3 is CASSRDREGSEKLFF. CDR3 DNA: TGTGCCAGCAGTAGGGATAGGGAAGGGAGTGAAAAACTGTTTTTT.

The chain carries TRBV7-6 and TRBJ2-5; 12 bases are shared with TRBD2. Germline V gene lookup returns CDR1 SGHVS and CDR2 FNYEAQ. The CDR3 spans 16 residues. V shed 0 bases, J shed 5 bases, and the junction held 4 bases outside the gene matches. CDR3 region: CASSLASSGRGETQYF. CDR3 nucleotides: TGTGCCAGCAGCTTAGCTTCTAGCGGGAGGGGGGAGACCCAGTACTTC.

The gene calls are TRBV29-1 and TRBJ2-5, with a tentative D call TRBD2 (5 bases). V was clipped by 7 bases and J by 5 bases, with 20 bases between them. Germline lookup yields CDR1 SQVTM and CDR2 ANQGSEA. The CDR3 has 14 residues. The CDR3 protein is CSARRVLPGETQYF. The CDR3 coding sequence is TGCAGCGCCCGCCGGGTCCTACCGGGGGAGACCCAGTACTTC.